This passage covers 7 T cell receptor beta chains from one sample sequenced in a study of beta chain features in type 1 diabetes. The isolated RNA, all of it, was reverse transcribed, so expressed TCRB transcripts were what got sequenced. Produced via immunoSEQ multiplex PCR; TCRdb's table is partial and in-frame only. Of roughly 400,000 clones in the sample, around 15% are singletons; the top ten hold about 0.019%. Sequencing was done on a sample of naive CD4+ T cells from blood. Receptor source: a young woman in good health.

Written as DNA, the CDR3 is TGTGCCAGCTCAGTTGGACAGGACTATGGCTACACCTTC. Amino acids: CASSVGQDYGYTF. This chain connects TRBV18 to TRBJ1-2; the match to TRBD1 covers 7 bases. Germline loops: CDR1 KGHSH, CDR2 LQKENI. This CDR3 is built from 13 residues. Trimming took 5 bases from V and 3 from J; bases not matched to a gene: 3.

This clone has a handful of counts. This sequence joins TRBV25-1 and TRBJ1-2, with 8 bases identical to TRBD1. The V gene's germline CDR1 is MGHDK and CDR2 SYGVNS. The CDR3 runs 13 residues. Trimming removed 6 bases from V and 3 bases from J; junction bases left unmatched: 3. CDR3 nucleotides: TGTGCCAGCAGCAGGGGGCAAGACTATGGCTACACCTTC. Its protein is CASSRGQDYGYTF.

In nucleotides, the CDR3 is TGTGCCAGCACCCTAAGATGGGACACCAATCAGCCCCAGCATTTT. As protein: CASTLRWDTNQPQHF. The chain uses TRBV27 and TRBJ1-5; a possible D gene is TRBD1 (6 bases). The CDR3 runs to 15 residues. CDR1 is MNHEY, CDR2 SMNVEV, per germline (reference sequence). V dropped 7 bases and J dropped 3 bases, with 16 bases sitting between them.

This clone was counted only a few times. The J gene is TRBJ1-4, the V gene TRBV25-1; no clear D gene. The ends were cut back, 6 bases at V and 8 bases at J, with 7 bases in the middle. The CDR3 is made up of 11 amino acids. Germline V gene data show CDR1 as MGHDK and CDR2 as SYGVNS. In DNA form, the CDR3 reads TGTGCCAGCAGGGAGGGAGAAAAACTGTTTTTT. It yields the protein CASREGEKLFF.

This chain joins TRBV25-1 and TRBJ2-7; 11 bases are a match to TRBD2. The CDR3 is made up of 13 amino acids. The V gene's germline CDR1 is MGHDK and CDR2 SYGVNS. V trimming: 10 bases; J trimming: 2 bases; junction bases outside the gene matches: 4. CDR3 sequence (DNA): TGTGCCACAGGGACTAGCGGACCCTACGAGCAGTACTTC. Translating gives CATGTSGPYEQYF.

This chain links TRBV7-2 with TRBJ2-7, with 12 bases identical to TRBD2. The CDR3 loop spans 16 amino acids. Trimming took 5 bases from V and 6 from J; bases not matched to a gene: 11. In germline, CDR1 is SGHTA, CDR2 FQGNSA. CDR3 coding DNA: TGTGCCAGCAGCGGAAGCCGTCTAGCGGGAGGGAGCGAGCAGTACTTC. Protein: CASSGSRLAGGSEQYF.

The table lists this clone with a few counts. This chain joins TRBV10-3 and TRBJ2-1; D remains ambiguous. The CDR3 is made up of 13 amino acids. Between the trimmed V and J ends, which lost 7 bases and 13 bases, there was a span of 20 bases. Germline CDR1 is ENHRY and CDR2 is SYGVKD. The CDR3 sequence: CAITIAVSNPQFF. The CDR3 coding sequence is TGTGCCATCACAATCGCCGTTAGCAACCCCCAGTTCTTC.